Listed below are T cell receptor beta chains from one sample, sequenced in a study of radiation and T cells in renal cell carcinoma. The method was immunoSEQ multiplex PCR; TCRdb's version includes in-frame clones alone and lacks a portion of them. The table has tens of thousands of clones, just under 85% seen once; the top ten hold 9.4%. Source: blood, taken from a patient whose treatment included radiotherapy and nephrectomy. The receptors stem from a man aged 45-60 years with renal cell carcinoma. Each CDR3 is given with its conserved first and last residue. The D gene is left open where the match is weak. Where a row states a size, it is once, few, many or the class of an expanded clone; other rows omit it.

cdr3_nt: TGCGCCAGCAGCTTGGACCCGGGAAGGGCCTACGAGCAGTACTTC
cdr3_aa: CASSLDPGRAYEQYF
d_call: -
clone_size: -
j_call: TRBJ2-7
v_call: TRBV5-1

cdr3_nt: TGTGCCAGCAGCTTAGGGGGGACTCTGAACACTGAAGCTTTCTTT
cdr3_aa: CASSLGGTLNTEAFF
d_call: -
clone_size: few
j_call: TRBJ1-1
v_call: TRBV7-9

cdr3_nt: TGTGCCAGCAGCCTGAGGACTAGCGGTGGAGATACGCAGTATTTT
cdr3_aa: CASSLRTSGGDTQYF
d_call: TRBD2
clone_size: -
j_call: TRBJ2-3
v_call: TRBV7-9

cdr3_nt: TGTGCCTGGGTTTCAGGGGGGAGTGAAAAACTGTTTTTT
cdr3_aa: CAWVSGGSEKLFF
d_call: TRBD1
clone_size: -
j_call: TRBJ1-4
v_call: TRBV30

cdr3_nt: TGTGCCAGCAGCCGGGACAGGGGCAATGAAAAACTGTTTTTT
cdr3_aa: CASSRDRGNEKLFF
d_call: TRBD1
clone_size: -
j_call: TRBJ1-4
v_call: TRBV2

cdr3_nt: TGCGCCAGCAGCCTTCGAGACAGGGGGAGCACAGATACGCAGTATTTT
cdr3_aa: CASSLRDRGSTDTQYF
d_call: TRBD1
clone_size: few
j_call: TRBJ2-3
v_call: TRBV4-1

cdr3_nt: TGTGCCAGCAGGGGACTAGCGGGAGGGTCTGAGACCCAGTACTTC
cdr3_aa: CASRGLAGGSETQYF
d_call: TRBD2
clone_size: -
j_call: TRBJ2-5
v_call: TRBV6-5

cdr3_nt: TGTGCCAGCAGTCCGGGACAGGGCCTCGGCTACACCTTC
cdr3_aa: CASSPGQGLGYTF
d_call: TRBD1
clone_size: -
j_call: TRBJ1-2
v_call: TRBV28

cdr3_nt: TGTGCCAGCATGGGGGGGGCCGCGGCGGCGAATGAAAAACTGTTTTTT
cdr3_aa: CASMGGAAAANEKLFF
d_call: -
clone_size: -
j_call: TRBJ1-4
v_call: TRBV28

cdr3_nt: TGTGCCAGCAGTTTAGCATCTAGACCAGATACGCAGTATTTT
cdr3_aa: CASSLASRPDTQYF
d_call: -
clone_size: -
j_call: TRBJ2-3
v_call: TRBV28

cdr3_nt: TGTGCTAATGGAACTCTCTTGCCCAGCTCTGGGGCCAACGTCCTGACTTTC
cdr3_aa: CANGTLLPSSGANVLTF
d_call: -
clone_size: -
j_call: TRBJ2-6
v_call: TRBV12-5

cdr3_nt: TGTGCCAGCAGCTTTGAGTCCTCTGGAAACACCATATATTTT
cdr3_aa: CASSFESSGNTIYF
d_call: -
clone_size: -
j_call: TRBJ1-3
v_call: TRBV7-8

cdr3_nt: TGCGCCAGCAGCTTCTGGGGGTACAATGAGCAGTTCTTC
cdr3_aa: CASSFWGYNEQFF
d_call: -
clone_size: few
j_call: TRBJ2-1
v_call: TRBV5-1

cdr3_nt: TGTGCCAGTAGTCTGACAGGGAATGGAAACACCATATATTTT
cdr3_aa: CASSLTGNGNTIYF
d_call: TRBD1
clone_size: -
j_call: TRBJ1-3
v_call: TRBV19

cdr3_nt: TGTGCCAGCAGCCTTCTTGAATTTCTGAATTCACCCCTCCACTTT
cdr3_aa: CASSLLEFLNSPLHF
d_call: -
clone_size: -
j_call: TRBJ1-6
v_call: TRBV7-8

cdr3_nt: TGTGCCAGCAGCTTCGGGGGGACGGCGGGCAGGAATGGCTACACCTTC
cdr3_aa: CASSFGGTAGRNGYTF
d_call: -
clone_size: -
j_call: TRBJ1-2
v_call: TRBV7-2

cdr3_nt: TGTGCCAGCAGCTTGTTAGGGCCAGACGAGCAGTACTTC
cdr3_aa: CASSLLGPDEQYF
d_call: -
clone_size: -
j_call: TRBJ2-7
v_call: TRBV5-4

cdr3_nt: TGTGCCATCAGAGACAGTACCAATAATTCACCCCTCCACTTT
cdr3_aa: CAIRDSTNNSPLHF
d_call: -
clone_size: -
j_call: TRBJ1-6
v_call: TRBV10-3